The 17 T cell receptor beta chains given below trace back to one sample, sequenced in a study of blood T cell repertoires in COVID-19 (dated by TCRdb to about 2020). The method was the immunoSEQ multiplex PCR assay. The table comes from immuneACCESS by way of TCRdb, which keeps in-frame sequences with V and J called. Part of the clones is missing from these tables; in studies checked, under half for an unresolved V gene and the rest for unknown reasons. The sample records some 270,000 clones, around 85% of which are singletons. The ten biggest clones cover 0.7% to 1% of the sample. Sequencing used peripheral blood. All receptors come from a human donor with COVID-19, enrolled during active disease. The donor label of this sample is uncertain.

In nucleotides, the CDR3 is TGTGCCAGCAGTTACTCCGGGACAGGGGCGTCCTACGAGCAGTACTTC. The encoded protein is CASSYSGTGASYEQYF. The chain couples TRBV6-2 or TRBV6-3 to TRBJ2-7; 10 bases line up with TRBD1. The J segment lost 1 base and the V segment lost 0 bases, leaving 3 bases of the junction unmatched. The length of the CDR3 is 16 residues. The germline CDR1 and CDR2 sequences are MNHEY and SVGEGT.

This clone was observed a single time. The chain recombines TRBV5-6 with TRBJ2-3, with TRBD2 matching 7 bases. Per the germline V gene, CDR1 is SGHDT and CDR2 is YYEEEE. The length of the CDR3 is 16 residues. J gave up 3 bases and V 0 bases, and 7 bases lay outside the gene matches. The CDR3 DNA reads TGTGCCAGCAGCTTGGGTGGAGGGAGGGTGACAGATACGCAGTATTTT. It translates to CASSLGGGRVTDTQYF.

The chain couples TRBV25-1 to TRBJ2-7; 8 bases are a match to TRBD1. V trimming: 4 bases; J trimming: 0 bases; junction bases outside the gene matches: 8. Germline CDR1 reads MGHDK; CDR2 reads SYGVNS. This CDR3 is 16 amino acids long. This CDR3 is CASSVNPGTGSYEQYF. The CDR3 coding sequence is TGTGCCAGCAGTGTAAATCCCGGGACAGGCTCCTACGAGCAGTACTTC.

V is TRBV5-4 and J is TRBJ2-5, with TRBD1 matching over 10 bases. Germline CDR1 is SGHNT and CDR2 is YYREEE (reference sequence). There are 16 residues in the CDR3. After removal of 4 bases from V and 4 bases from J, the junction contained 10 bases not matched to a gene. The chain's CDR3 is CASSLGQGVVGETQYF. The CDR3, as DNA: TGTGCCAGCAGCCTAGGACAGGGGGTTGTGGGAGAGACCCAGTACTTC. The full variable domain, its missing parts supplied by reference TRBV5-4 and TRBJ2-5, is ETGVTQSPTHLIKTRGQQVTLRCSSQSGHNTVSWYQQALGQGPQFIFQYYREEENGRGNFPPRFSGLQFPNYSSELNVNALELDDSALYLCASSLGQGVVGETQYFGPGTRLLVL.

The CDR3 loop reads CASSLDPVGANEQFF. CDR3 in DNA: TGTGCCAGCAGCTTAGACCCCGTGGGCGCCAATGAGCAGTTCTTC. The J gene is TRBJ2-1, the V gene TRBV7-9; D unresolved. The V end was cut by 1 base, the J end by 6 bases, with 13 bases between. The length of the CDR3 is 15 residues. Germline CDR1 reads SEHNR; CDR2 reads FQNEAQ (reference sequence).

The V call is TRBV30, the J call TRBJ2-3; D may be TRBD2 (5 bases). The CDR3 sequence is 15 residues long. V lost 0 bases and J 4 bases, leaving 14 bases between the germline ends. Germline assignment: CDR1 GTSNPN and CDR2 SVGIG (reference sequence). CDR3 residues: CAWSVLDRSADTQYF. The CDR3 region has the DNA TGTGCCTGGAGTGTACTAGATAGATCGGCAGATACGCAGTATTTT.

This clone has just one count. This sequence joins TRBV6-1 and TRBJ1-2; D not certain. This CDR3 comprises 13 residues. The V end lost 3 bases, the J end lost 2 bases, and 7 bases lay between the germline ends. The germline gives CDR1 MNHNS, CDR2 SASEGT. The DNA for the CDR3 is TGTGCCAGCAGTGAGATACAGAACTATGGCTACACCTTC. Its translation: CASSEIQNYGYTF.

The V and J genes are TRBV6-5 and TRBJ1-1, with 11 bases that match TRBD1. Per the germline V gene, CDR1 is MNHEY and CDR2 is SVGAGI. Losses at the gene ends were 5 bases for V and 5 bases for J; bases not matched to a gene: 7. The CDR3 runs 15 residues. CDR3 loop: CASSPRGTGGTEAFF. In DNA form, the CDR3 reads TGTGCCAGCAGTCCCCGAGGGACAGGGGGGACTGAAGCTTTCTTT.

In this sample, this clone turned up once. The rearrangement joins TRBV28 to TRBJ2-7; 7 nucleotides line up with TRBD2. This CDR3 region has 14 residues. Per germline, CDR1 MDHEN and CDR2 SYDVKM. The ends lost 2 bases at V and 6 bases at J; junction bases unmatched: 7. The CDR3 DNA reads as TGTGCCAGCAGTTTACCCATGACGGGGGGCGAGCAGTACTTC. It translates to CASSLPMTGGEQYF.

J is TRBJ2-2 and V is TRBV5-5; the D gene is possibly TRBD1 (6 bases). CDR1 and CDR2 from the germline V gene are SGHKS and YYEKEE (reference sequence). Trimming shortened V by 4 bases and J by 7 bases, and 23 bases separated the two germline ends. This CDR3 has 17 residues. DNA for the CDR3: TGTGCCAGCAGCCAGAGGCGGGCAGGGGAGAGGGGCGGGGAGCTGTTTTTT. It encodes CASSQRRAGERGGELFF.

V gene TRBV28 combines with J gene TRBJ1-2; D uncertain. CDR1 is MDHEN and CDR2 is SYDVKM in the germline V gene. V was shortened by 2 bases and J by 5 bases, with 9 bases between the two germline ends. The CDR3 contains 13 residues. The CDR3 spells CASSLGRGYGYTF. Here the CDR3 DNA reads TGTGCCAGCAGTTTAGGGAGAGGGTATGGCTACACCTTC.

The V and J genes are TRBV3-1 (or the pseudogene TRBV3-2) and TRBJ2-3; 12 bases are shared with TRBD1. There are 16 residues in the CDR3. In germline, CDR1 is LGHDT, CDR2 YNNKEL (reference sequence). Losses at the gene ends were 4 bases for V and 3 bases for J; bases not matched to a gene: 5. The CDR3 is CASSRLGQGATDTQYF. CDR3 bases: TGTGCCAGCAGCCGTCTGGGACAGGGGGCAACAGATACGCAGTATTTT.

The V gene is TRBV9, the J gene TRBJ1-2, with D tentatively TRBD1 (6 bases). CDR1 SGDLS and CDR2 YYNGEE come from the germline V gene. V was shortened by 4 bases and J by 6 bases, with 13 bases between the two germline ends. The CDR3 is made up of 13 amino acids. The CDR3 loop is CASSTGQRDGYTF. CDR3 nucleotides: TGTGCCAGCAGCACCGGACAGAGGGATGGCTACACCTTC. Complete variable domain (other parts from reference TRBV9 and TRBJ1-2): DSGVTQTPKHLITATGQRVTLRCSPRSGDLSVYWYQQSLDQGLQFLIQYYNGEERAKGNILERFSAQQFPDLHSELNLSSLELGDSALYFCASSTGQRDGYTFGSGTRLTVV.

The chain employs TRBV7-3 and TRBJ2-2; D gene ambiguous. The CDR3 totals 12 residues. Trimming left V 4 bases short and J 5 bases short, with 5 bases between. Germline CDR1 is SGHTA and CDR2 is FQGTGA. The CDR3 bases are TGTGCCAGCAGCTCTAGTACCGGGGAGCTGTTTTTT. It codes for CASSSSTGELFF.

V gene TRBV13 combines with J gene TRBJ1-2; perhaps TRBD1 as D (5 bases). Trimming took 5 bases from V and 3 from J, leaving 16 bases between them. This CDR3 region has 15 residues. The V gene's germline CDR1 is PRHDT and CDR2 FYEKMQ (reference sequence). Written as DNA, the CDR3 is TGTGCCAGCAGCAACGTACTCAGGGACTACTATGGCTACACCTTC. This sequence encodes CASSNVLRDYYGYTF.

The CDR3 nucleotides read TGTGCCAGCATTCCTCAGGGGGGAACCGCGGCCTCTTTCACCCTCCACTTT. This encodes CASIPQGGTAASFTLHF. The chain employs TRBV2 and TRBJ1-6; the match to TRBD1 covers 7 bases. The germline gives CDR1 SNHLY, CDR2 FYNNEI. CDR3 length: 17 residues. Trimming cost V 7 bases and J 14 bases; bases outside gene matches: 23. Drawing the rest from reference TRBV2 and TRBJ1-6, the complete variable domain is EPEVTQTPSHQVTQMGQEVILRCVPISNHLYFYWYRQILGQKVEFLVSFYNNEISEKSEIFDDQFSVERPDGSNFTLKIRSTKLEDSAMYFCASIPQGGTAASFTLHFGNGTRLTVT.

The V call is TRBV29-1, the J call TRBJ2-5; D possibly corresponds to TRBD1 (5 bases). The CDR3 is 16 residues long. Germline assignment: CDR1 SQVTM and CDR2 ANQGSEA. The V gene lost 1 base and the J gene lost 7 bases, with 22 bases spanning the gap. CDR3 DNA sequence: TGCAGCGTTGAAGGTTTGTGGGGCGCCTCCACCGGGACCCAGTACTTC. It is translated as CSVEGLWGASTGTQYF.